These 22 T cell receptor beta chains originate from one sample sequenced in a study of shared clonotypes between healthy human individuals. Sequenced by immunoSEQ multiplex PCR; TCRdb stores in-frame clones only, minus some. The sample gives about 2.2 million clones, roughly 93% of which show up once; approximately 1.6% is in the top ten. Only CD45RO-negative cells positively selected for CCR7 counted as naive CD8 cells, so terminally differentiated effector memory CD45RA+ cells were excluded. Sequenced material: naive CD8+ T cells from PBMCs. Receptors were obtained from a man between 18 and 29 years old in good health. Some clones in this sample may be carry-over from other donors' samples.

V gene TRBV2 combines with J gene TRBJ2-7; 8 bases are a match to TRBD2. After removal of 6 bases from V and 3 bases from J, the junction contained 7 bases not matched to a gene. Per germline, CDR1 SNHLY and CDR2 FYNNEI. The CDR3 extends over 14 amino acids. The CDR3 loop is CASSAKREHYEQYF. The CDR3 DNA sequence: TGTGCCAGCAGCGCCAAGCGGGAGCACTACGAGCAGTACTTC.

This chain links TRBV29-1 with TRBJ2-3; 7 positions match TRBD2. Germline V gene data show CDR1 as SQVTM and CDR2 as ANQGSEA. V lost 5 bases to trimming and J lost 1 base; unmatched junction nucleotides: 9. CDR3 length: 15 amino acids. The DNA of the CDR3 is TGCAGCGTTAGCCCGTTAGCGGGTCGCACAGATACGCAGTATTTT. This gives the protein CSVSPLAGRTDTQYF.

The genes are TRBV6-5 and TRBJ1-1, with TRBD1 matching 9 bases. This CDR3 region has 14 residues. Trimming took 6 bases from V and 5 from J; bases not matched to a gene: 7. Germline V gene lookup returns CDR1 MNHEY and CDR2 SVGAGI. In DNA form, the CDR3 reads TGTGCCAGCAGACCCGACAGGGGGAAGACTGAAGCTTTCTTT. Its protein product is CASRPDRGKTEAFF.

The CDR3 loop is CAFWDSISYEQYF. The CDR3, as DNA: TGTGCCTTTTGGGACAGTATTTCCTACGAGCAGTACTTC. This sequence joins TRBV30 and TRBJ2-7; 7 bases are shared with TRBD1. In germline, CDR1 is GTSNPN, CDR2 SVGIG (reference sequence). The CDR3 covers 13 residues. Trimming took 7 bases from V and 1 from J; bases not matched to a gene: 7.

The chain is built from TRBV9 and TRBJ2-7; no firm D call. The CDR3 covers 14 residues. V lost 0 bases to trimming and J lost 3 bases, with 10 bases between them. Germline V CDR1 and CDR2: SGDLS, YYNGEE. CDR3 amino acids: CASSVASYDYEQYF. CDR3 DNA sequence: TGTGCCAGCAGCGTAGCTTCCTACGACTACGAGCAGTACTTC.

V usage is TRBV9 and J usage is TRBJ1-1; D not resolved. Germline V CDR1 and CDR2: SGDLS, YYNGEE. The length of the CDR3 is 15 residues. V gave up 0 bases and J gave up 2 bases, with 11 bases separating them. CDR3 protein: CASSVGYRGNTEAFF. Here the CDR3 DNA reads TGTGCCAGCAGCGTAGGATACCGAGGAAACACTGAAGCTTTCTTT. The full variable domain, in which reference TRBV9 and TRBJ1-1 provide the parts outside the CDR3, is DSGVTQTPKHLITATGQRVTLRCSPRSGDLSVYWYQQSLDQGLQFLIQYYNGEERAKGNILERFSAQQFPDLHSELNLSSLELGDSALYFCASSVGYRGNTEAFFGQGTRLTVV.

The CDR3 reads CASSWDLTYEQYF. In DNA, the CDR3 is TGTGCCAGCAGCTGGGATCTCACCTACGAGCAGTACTTC. The chain has TRBV7-6 and TRBJ2-7; no clear D gene. CDR3 size: 13 residues. Per the germline V gene, CDR1 is SGHVS and CDR2 is FNYEAQ. V lost 4 bases, J lost 2 bases, and 9 bases lay in between.

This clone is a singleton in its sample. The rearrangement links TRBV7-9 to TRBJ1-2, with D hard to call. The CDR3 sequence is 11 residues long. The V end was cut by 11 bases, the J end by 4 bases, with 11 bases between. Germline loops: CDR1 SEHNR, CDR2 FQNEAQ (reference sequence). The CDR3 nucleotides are TGTGCCGTCCTGGCAGTCTATGGCTACACCTTC. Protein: CAVLAVYGYTF.

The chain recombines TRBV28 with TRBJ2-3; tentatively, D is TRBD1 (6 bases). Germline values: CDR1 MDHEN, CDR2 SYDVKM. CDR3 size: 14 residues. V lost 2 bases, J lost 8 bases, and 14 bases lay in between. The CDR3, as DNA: TGTGCCAGCAGTTTAAGGGGGAACGAGGTTACGCAGTATTTT. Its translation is CASSLRGNEVTQYF.

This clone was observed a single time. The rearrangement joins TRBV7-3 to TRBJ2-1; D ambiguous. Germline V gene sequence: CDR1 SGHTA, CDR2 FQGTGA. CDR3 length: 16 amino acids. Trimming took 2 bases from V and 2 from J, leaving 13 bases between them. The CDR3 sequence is CASSLGVGVPYNEQFF. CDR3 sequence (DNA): TGTGCCAGCAGCTTAGGGGTCGGCGTTCCCTACAATGAGCAGTTCTTC. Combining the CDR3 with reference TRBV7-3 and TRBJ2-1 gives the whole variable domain GAGVSQTPSNKVTEKGKYVELRCDPISGHTALYWYRQSLGQGPEFLIYFQGTGAADDSGLPNDRFFAVRPEGSVSTLKIQRTERGDSAVYLCASSLGVGVPYNEQFFGPGTRLTVL.

The CDR3 nucleotides read TGTGCCCACAGGGGGCAAAACACCGGGGAGCTGTTTTTT. This translates into CAHRGQNTGELFF. The chain is built from TRBV7-3 and TRBJ2-2, with TRBD1 matching 9 bases. The germline CDR1 and CDR2 sequences are SGHTA and FQGTGA. This CDR3 comprises 13 residues. The V segment lost 11 bases and the J segment 2 bases; nucleotides outside the gene matches: 3.

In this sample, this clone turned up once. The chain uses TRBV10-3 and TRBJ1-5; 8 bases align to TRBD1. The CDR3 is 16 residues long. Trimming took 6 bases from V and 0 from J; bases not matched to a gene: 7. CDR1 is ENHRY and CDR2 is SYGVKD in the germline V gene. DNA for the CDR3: TGTGCCATCAGCAAACAGGGGGTACCTAGCAATCAGCCCCAGCATTTT. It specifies CAISKQGVPSNQPQHF.

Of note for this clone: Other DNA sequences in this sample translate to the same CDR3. CDR3 DNA: TGTGCCAGCAGTCTGACGGGGGTCTACGAGCAGTACTTC. It translates to CASSLTGVYEQYF. The V gene is TRBV27, the J gene TRBJ2-7, with TRBD2 as a possible D gene (6 bases). Germline values: CDR1 MNHEY, CDR2 SMNVEV (reference sequence). This CDR3 has 13 amino acids. The V and J ends lost 5 bases and 3 bases respectively, with 11 bases between them.

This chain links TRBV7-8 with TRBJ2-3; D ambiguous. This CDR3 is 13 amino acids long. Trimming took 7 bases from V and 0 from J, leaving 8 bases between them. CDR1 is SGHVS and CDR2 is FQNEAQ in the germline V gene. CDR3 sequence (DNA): TGTGCCAGCACCGACTCTAGCACAGATACGCAGTATTTT. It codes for CASTDSSTDTQYF.

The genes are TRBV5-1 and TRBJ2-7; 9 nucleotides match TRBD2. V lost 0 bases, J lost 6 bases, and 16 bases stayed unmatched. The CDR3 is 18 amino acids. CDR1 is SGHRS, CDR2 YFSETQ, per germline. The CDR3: CASSLGIPSGVPGGEQYF. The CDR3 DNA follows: TGCGCCAGCAGCTTGGGGATTCCTAGCGGGGTCCCTGGGGGCGAGCAGTACTTC.

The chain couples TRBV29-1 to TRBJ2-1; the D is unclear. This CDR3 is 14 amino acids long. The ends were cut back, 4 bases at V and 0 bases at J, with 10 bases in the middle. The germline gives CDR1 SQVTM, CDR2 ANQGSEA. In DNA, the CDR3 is TGCAGCGTTGTCGACGGTAGCTCCTACAATGAGCAGTTCTTC. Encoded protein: CSVVDGSSYNEQFF.

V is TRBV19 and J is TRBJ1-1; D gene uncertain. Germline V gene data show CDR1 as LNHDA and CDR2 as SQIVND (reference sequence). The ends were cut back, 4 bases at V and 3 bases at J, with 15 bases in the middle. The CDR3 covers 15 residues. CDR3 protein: CASSNALRDYTEAFF. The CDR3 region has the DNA TGTGCCAGTAGTAACGCTCTAAGAGATTACACTGAAGCTTTCTTT.

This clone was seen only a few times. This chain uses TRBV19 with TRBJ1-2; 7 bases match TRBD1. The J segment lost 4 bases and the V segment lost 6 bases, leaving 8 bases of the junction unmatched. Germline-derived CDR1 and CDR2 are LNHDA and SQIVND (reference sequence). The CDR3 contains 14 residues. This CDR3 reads CASSPGTEGYGYTF. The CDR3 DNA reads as TGTGCCAGTAGCCCCGGGACAGAAGGCTATGGCTACACCTTC.

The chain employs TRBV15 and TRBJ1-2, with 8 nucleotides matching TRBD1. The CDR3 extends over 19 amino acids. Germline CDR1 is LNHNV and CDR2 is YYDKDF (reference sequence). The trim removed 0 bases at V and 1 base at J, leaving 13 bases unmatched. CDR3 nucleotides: TGTGCCACCAGCAGAGATTACCGAGACCACGACAGGGGTAACTATGGCTACACCTTC. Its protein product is CATSRDYRDHDRGNYGYTF. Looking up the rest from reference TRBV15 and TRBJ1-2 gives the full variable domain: DAMVIQNPRYQVTQFGKPVTLSCSQTLNHNVMYWYQQKSSQAPKLLFHYYDKDFNNEADTPDNFQSRRPNTSFCFLDIRSPGLGDTAMYLCATSRDYRDHDRGNYGYTFGSGTRLTVV.

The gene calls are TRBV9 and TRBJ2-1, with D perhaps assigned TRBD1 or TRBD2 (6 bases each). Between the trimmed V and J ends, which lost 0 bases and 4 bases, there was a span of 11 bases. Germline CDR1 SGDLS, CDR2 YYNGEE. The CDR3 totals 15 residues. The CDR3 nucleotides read TGTGCCAGCAGCGTAGAGCGAGGGGGGTACAATGAGCAGTTCTTC. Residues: CASSVERGGYNEQFF. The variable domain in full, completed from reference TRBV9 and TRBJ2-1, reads DSGVTQTPKHLITATGQRVTLRCSPRSGDLSVYWYQQSLDQGLQFLIQYYNGEERAKGNILERFSAQQFPDLHSELNLSSLELGDSALYFCASSVERGGYNEQFFGPGTRLTVL.

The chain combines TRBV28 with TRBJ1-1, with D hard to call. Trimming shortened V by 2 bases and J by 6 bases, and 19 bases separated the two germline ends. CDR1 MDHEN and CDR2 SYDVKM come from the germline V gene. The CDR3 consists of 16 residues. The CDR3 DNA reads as TGTGCCAGCAGTTTAAATCGCTCCTTTCGCCTGTCTGAAGCTTTCTTT. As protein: CASSLNRSFRLSEAFF.

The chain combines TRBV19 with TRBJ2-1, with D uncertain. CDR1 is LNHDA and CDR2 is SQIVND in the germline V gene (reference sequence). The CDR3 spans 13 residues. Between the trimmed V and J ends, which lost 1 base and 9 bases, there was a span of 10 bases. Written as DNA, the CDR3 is TGTGCCAGTAGTATAGCAGGCTTCAGTGAGCAGTTCTTC. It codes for CASSIAGFSEQFF.